This TCR beta chain was sequenced in a study of Tregs in tolerant kidney transplant recipients. Findings and limits, study-wide: Expanding Tregs on activated donor B cells appeared to best identify donor-specific TCRbeta clones. Biological reproducibility was not directly addressed in this study.

Remarks on this clone: Its antigen is unknown.

The CDR3 covers 12 residues. Germline V lookup: CDR1 MNHEY, CDR2 SVGAGI. V was pared by 8 bases and J by 3 bases, with 7 bases between. TCRdb's copy holds only in-frame clones and misses some; the assay was immunoSEQ multiplex PCR. The table records about 120,000 clones, 85% to 95% of them present only once. The specimen was CD4+ T cells from blood. This chain links TRBV6-5 with TRBJ2-2; D gene unclear. This TCR derives from a human donor in good health. The DNA of the CDR3 is TGTGCCAGCTCTACCCACACCGGGGAGCTGTTTTTT. This gives the protein CASSTHTGELFF.